These T cell receptor beta chains were read from a single sample in a study of shared T cell receptors in the human thymus. This table comes from immunoSEQ multiplex PCR, and its TCRdb copy is limited to in-frame clones, with some not included. Of some 720,000 clones listed, around 87% are singletons. These records were also assigned to another study, of human thymus T cells.

The material sequenced was thymocytes. The receptors were sampled from a boy under two years old with a congenital heart defect. Each CDR3 is given with its conserved first and last residue. The D gene is left open where the match is weak. A clone size is listed for some rows: how often the clone was seen (once, few, many), or a class if it is expanded.

16,TRBD2,.,TRBV4-3,TRBJ2-1,CASSPEREIGSREQFF,TGCGCCAGCAGCCCCGAGCGGGAGATTGGGTCGAGGGAGCAGTTCTTC
15,TRBD2,few,TRBV10-2,TRBJ2-7,CASSPLAVKSYEQYF,TGCGCCAGCAGTCCACTAGCGGTAAAATCCTACGAGCAGTACTTC
17,TRBD2,.,TRBV14,TRBJ2-7,CASSQGREAGGPYEQYF,TGTGCCAGCAGCCAAGGGAGAGAAGCGGGAGGGCCTTACGAGCAGTACTTC
16,.,.,TRBV4-1,TRBJ2-4,CASSQDRSLAKNIQYF,TGCGCCAGCAGCCAAGATAGAAGTTTAGCCAAAAACATTCAGTACTTC
14,TRBD1,.,TRBV6-6,TRBJ1-4,CASSSDRGDEKLFF,TGTGCCAGCAGTTCCGACAGGGGTGATGAAAAACTGTTTTTT
14,.,.,TRBV23-1,TRBJ2-7,CASSQHGTIYEQYF,TGCGCCAGCAGTCAACATGGGACAATCTACGAGCAGTACTTC
14,TRBD2,.,TRBV7-2,TRBJ2-7,CASSFAGGPYEQYF,TGTGCCAGCAGCTTTGCGGGAGGGCCGTACGAGCAGTACTTC
17,TRBD1,.,TRBV19,TRBJ2-3,CASSIGTGGPPADTQYF,TGTGCCAGTAGTATAGGGACAGGGGGCCCCCCCGCAGATACGCAGTATTTT
13,.,.,TRBV5-1,TRBJ1-2,CASRWRVNYGYTF,TGCGCCAGCAGGTGGAGGGTTAACTATGGCTACACCTTC
13,TRBD1,.,TRBV6-1,TRBJ1-2,CATQRGQGAVLLF,TGTGCCACCCAGAGGGGGCAGGGGGCGGTTCTCCTCTTC
15,.,.,TRBV27,TRBJ1-2,CASSSRVSGGYGYTF,TGTGCCAGCAGTTCCCGGGTCTCCGGAGGCTATGGCTACACCTTC
14,.,few,TRBV19,TRBJ2-7,CASSTSPGENEQYF,TGTGCCAGTAGTACATCGCCGGGGGAGAACGAGCAGTACTTC